The 12 T cell receptor beta chains reported below all come from one sample, sequenced in a study of CD8+ T cells in alopecia areata. cDNA reverse transcribed from extracted RNA served as the sequencing template. Generated by immunoSEQ multiplex PCR, the TCRdb table keeps only in-frame clones and is missing some. The sample records 150,000 to 200,000 clones, 59% being singletons. This material consisted of CD4+ T cells sorted from blood, taken at week 0. These receptors all stem from a human donor with alopecia areata.

The chain links TRBV7-9 to TRBJ1-3; D is undetermined. The germline V gene encodes CDR1 SEHNR and CDR2 FQNEAQ (reference sequence). V lost 8 bases and J 9 bases, leaving 20 bases between the germline ends. The CDR3 is made up of 14 amino acids. The CDR3 loop reads CASGPSISHSTIYF. CDR3 nucleotides: TGTGCCAGCGGACCCAGTATTTCCCACAGCACCATATATTTT.

V is TRBV5-6 and J is TRBJ2-7; D gene uncertain. CDR1 is SGHDT and CDR2 is YYEEEE in the germline V gene. The CDR3 extends over 14 amino acids. V gave up 1 base and J gave up 1 base, with 9 bases separating them. For the CDR3, the DNA is TGTGCCAGCAGCTTGTTGGGGAATTCCTACGAGCAGTACTTC. Translated: CASSLLGNSYEQYF. Full variable domain (rest looked up from reference TRBV5-6 and TRBJ2-7): DAGVTQSPTHLIKTRGQQVTLRCSPKSGHDTVSWYQQALGQGPQFIFQYYEEEERQRGNFPDRFSGHQFPNYSSELNVNALLLGDSALYLCASSLLGNSYEQYFGPGTRLTVT.

This clone was observed once. CDR3 sequence: CASSIEAGETYEQYF. The CDR3 nucleotides are TGTGCCAGTAGTATAGAGGCAGGGGAAACCTACGAGCAGTACTTC. The chain recombines TRBV19 with TRBJ2-7, with a tentative D call TRBD1 (6 bases). CDR1 LNHDA and CDR2 SQIVND come from the germline V gene (reference sequence). CDR3 length: 15 amino acids. The germline V and J ends were trimmed by 0 bases and 2 bases, with 11 bases remaining between them. Full variable domain (missing parts from reference TRBV19 and TRBJ2-7): DGGITQSPKYLFRKEGQNVTLSCEQNLNHDAMYWYRQDPGQGLRLIYYSQIVNDFQKGDIAEGYSVSREKKESFPLTVTSAQKNPTAFYLCASSIEAGETYEQYFGPGTRLTVT.

In nucleotides, the CDR3 is TGTGCCTGGAGCGGCGGGGCTAGCAATCAGCCCCAGCATTTT. It codes for CAWSGGASNQPQHF. This chain uses TRBV30 with TRBJ1-5; D possibly corresponds to TRBD1 (5 bases). CDR1 and CDR2 (germline): GTSNPN, SVGIG (reference sequence). This CDR3 has 14 amino acids. Trimming shortened V by 3 bases and J by 0 bases, and 9 bases separated the two germline ends.

The genes are TRBV11-3 and TRBJ2-5; D might be TRBD1 or TRBD2, each matching 6 bases. Germline V gene lookup returns CDR1 SGHNT and CDR2 YENEEA. V was clipped by 8 bases and J by 1 base, with 14 bases between them. This CDR3 contains 14 residues. The DNA for the CDR3 is TGTGCCAGCGCCCGGGGGCCCTCCCAAGAGACCCAGTACTTC. It codes for CASARGPSQETQYF. Looking up the rest from reference TRBV11-3 and TRBJ2-5 gives the full variable domain: EAGVVQSPRYKIIEKKQPVAFWCNPISGHNTLYWYLQNLGQGPELLIRYENEEAVDDSQLPKDRFSAERLKGVDSTLKIQPAELGDSAVYLCASARGPSQETQYFGPGTRLLVL.

The chain joins TRBV29-1 to TRBJ1-2; a weak D match, TRBD1 (5 bases). V shed 3 bases and J shed 6 bases, with 8 bases lying between them. The CDR3 contains 11 residues. Germline V gene sequence: CDR1 SQVTM, CDR2 ANQGSEA. The CDR3 is CSVEEGNGYTF. CDR3 DNA sequence: TGCAGCGTTGAGGAGGGGAATGGCTACACCTTC.

This clone was seen more than once but under ten times. The CDR3 reads CASSEQGGMGNEQFF. DNA of the CDR3: TGTGCCAGCAGCGAACAGGGTGGGATGGGCAATGAGCAGTTCTTC. This sequence joins TRBV9 and TRBJ2-1; weak D call: TRBD1 (6 bases). Germline assignment: CDR1 SGDLS and CDR2 YYNGEE. Trimming stripped 3 bases from V and 6 bases from J, with 16 bases between. This CDR3 contains 15 residues.

This chain connects TRBV30 to TRBJ1-5; D ambiguous. The V end was cut by 0 bases, the J end by 5 bases, with 14 bases between. Germline values: CDR1 GTSNPN, CDR2 SVGIG (reference sequence). The CDR3 covers 15 residues. CDR3 in amino acids: CAWSVTHRSDQPQHF. The CDR3 DNA follows: TGTGCCTGGAGTGTGACTCACAGATCGGATCAGCCCCAGCATTTT.

The V gene is TRBV14, the J gene TRBJ1-2; D unresolved. Germline V gene sequence: CDR1 SGHDN, CDR2 FVKESK. V lost 1 base, J lost 7 bases, and 13 bases lay in between. The CDR3 is 14 residues long. DNA for the CDR3: TGTGCCAGCAGCCAAGTCCAGGCAGGCTCTGGCTACACCTTC. Translation: CASSQVQAGSGYTF.

The rearrangement uses TRBV2 and TRBJ2-5; 7 bases match TRBD1. The V segment lost 2 bases and the J segment 3 bases; nucleotides outside the gene matches: 6. The CDR3 loop spans 15 amino acids. The germline gives CDR1 SNHLY, CDR2 FYNNEI. The CDR3 protein is CASSEPWDSEETQYF. The CDR3 DNA sequence: TGTGCCAGCAGTGAACCTTGGGACAGCGAAGAGACCCAGTACTTC.

This chain joins TRBV7-2 and TRBJ1-6, with D hard to call. Deletions cut 6 bases from V and 13 bases from J, with 13 bases between. Germline CDR1 reads SGHTA; CDR2 reads FQGNSA. The CDR3 extends over 12 amino acids. This CDR3 reads CASRVGARPLHF. Here the CDR3 DNA reads TGTGCCAGCAGGGTCGGAGCCCGGCCCCTCCACTTT.

This clone showed up just a few times. The chain recombines TRBV29-1 with TRBJ2-7; maybe TRBD1 (6 bases). V was pared by 2 bases and J by 5 bases, with 19 bases between. The CDR3 consists of 15 residues. The V gene's germline CDR1 is SQVTM and CDR2 ANQGSEA. CDR3 bases: TGCAGCGTTGAATTGTGGCCAGGGGCGCAAGACGAGCAGTACTTC. Translating gives CSVELWPGAQDEQYF.